This T cell receptor (beta chain) was documented in a study of cytomegalovirus exposure and HLA in healthy donors. Across the study: Earlier work reported 110 million or so unique TCR beta sequences from 180 million or so T cells.

Worth noting for this clone: Antigen specificity is unknown.

Study-level findings and limits: According to the study, some 160 TCR beta chains were cytomegalovirus-associated. Reportedly, TCR beta sequences accurately predicted HLA-A and HLA-B alleles in most subjects.

CDR3 size: 14 residues. Germline CDR1 reads ENHRY; CDR2 reads SYGVKD. The junction had 3 bases not matched to a gene; V was cut back by 0 bases and J by 7 bases. Primers: 60 Vbeta forward and 13 Jbeta reverse. Generated by immunoSEQ multiplex PCR, the TCRdb table keeps only in-frame clones and is missing some. Counted here are 130,000 to 150,000 clones, over 70% occurring once; the ten biggest clones make up 4.5% to 6%. The clonotype was recovered from a male donor in good health and CMV-seronegative. Sequencing was performed on PBMCs. The chain recombines TRBV10-3 with TRBJ2-1; TRBD2 aligns across 7 bases. CDR3 nucleotide sequence: TGTGCCATCAGTGAGTCGTTACTAGCGAATGAGCAGTTCTTC. Translated: CAISESLLANEQFF.